The rows below give T cell receptor beta chains drawn from one sample of a study of neurological immune-mediated disorders. TCRdb passed the 5' RACE reads through MiXCR, listing each CDR3 protein once. The data show around 100,000 distinct CDR3 sequences, about a tenth seen once. Material for sequencing was PBMCs. All receptors derive from a female donor with HTLV-1-associated myelopathy (HAM/TSP). Each CDR3 is given with its conserved first and last residue. The D gene is left open where the match is weak. Some rows have no size entry. The others give once, few or many, or a class for an expanded clone.

TRBJ1-1 TRBV7-2 - many CASSFRMNTEAFF TGTGCCAGCAGCTTCCGGATGAACACTGAAGCTTTCTTT
TRBJ2-1 TRBV20-1 TRBD2 few CSFRRGNNEQFF TGCAGTTTTCGGCGGGGGAACAATGAGCAGTTCTTC
TRBJ2-5 TRBV7-2 TRBD2 many CASSPTSGGATQYF TGTGCCAGCAGCCCGACTAGCGGGGGAGCCACCCAGTACTTC
TRBJ2-1 TRBV20-1 - many CSAKKSGTQNNEQFF TGCAGTGCTAAAAAATCCGGGACACAAAACAATGAGCAGTTCTTC
TRBJ1-6 TRBV5-5 - many CASSLRLTYNSPLHF TGTGCCAGCAGCTTGCGTCTGACCTATAATTCACCCCTCCACTTT
TRBJ2-7 TRBV20-1 TRBD1 few CSASTVRDRLSYEQYF TGCAGTGCTAGTACTGTACGGGACAGGCTTTCCTACGAGCAGTACTTC
TRBJ2-3 TRBV7-9 TRBD2 - CASSLNRRASGGAFLKLADTQYF TGTGCCAGCAGCCTAAATCGGCGTGCTAGCGGGGGGGCCTTCTTGAAGCTTGCAGATACGCAGTATTTT
TRBJ2-4 TRBV5-1 TRBD2 many CASSLAVSGGLAKNIQYF TGCGCCAGCAGCTTGGCGGTTAGCGGGGGGTTAGCCAAAAACATTCAGTACTTC
TRBJ2-3 TRBV6-5 TRBD2 many CASSYAQRGGPDTQYF TGTGCCAGCAGTTACGCTCAGCGGGGGGGCCCAGATACGCAGTATTTT
TRBJ2-3 TRBV5-1 - - CASILVETLVTDTQYF TGCGCCAGCATCTTGGTCGAGACGCTGGTTACTGATACGCAGTATTTT
TRBJ1-2 TRBV29-1 - many CSVLSGQGNNYGYTF TGCAGCGTTTTGTCAGGGCAGGGCAATAACTATGGCTACACCTTC
TRBJ1-6 TRBV12-3/TRBV12-4 TRBD1 many CASSFSGTVGSPLHF TGTGCCAGCAGTTTCTCCGGGACAGTGGGTTCACCCCTCCACTTT
TRBJ2-2 TRBV20-1 TRBD1 many CSAAGTGNTGELFF TGCAGTGCTGCCGGGACAGGGAACACCGGGGAGCTGTTTTTT
TRBJ2-2 TRBV20-1 - many CSALPPNTGELFF TGCAGTGCCCTCCCCCCTAACACCGGGGAGCTGTTTTTT
TRBJ2-2 TRBV12-3/TRBV12-4 - many CASSLGTREMNTGELFF TGTGCCAGCAGTTTAGGTACACGGGAGATGAACACCGGGGAGCTGTTTTTT
TRBJ2-1 TRBV20-1 TRBD1 many CSARDRDRPYDEQFF TGCAGTGCTAGAGATCGGGACAGGCCCTATGATGAGCAGTTCTTC
TRBJ2-1 TRBV6-6 TRBD1 many CASSLPTGTYNEQFF TGTGCCAGCAGCCTCCCGACAGGGACGTACAATGAGCAGTTCTTC
TRBJ2-3 TRBV6-5 - many CASKEGAGTSDTQYF TGTGCCAGTAAAGAGGGGGCCGGGACTTCCGATACGCAGTATTTT
TRBJ1-1 TRBV5-1 - many CASSLVVGQGAEAFF TGCGCCAGCAGCTTGGTGGTGGGGCAGGGCGCTGAAGCTTTCTTT
TRBJ1-2 TRBV5-1 - many CASSDPERGDYGYTF TGCGCCAGCAGCGATCCTGAGAGGGGCGACTATGGCTACACCTTC
TRBJ2-4 TRBV7-2 TRBD1 many CASSSPGQGGNIQYF TGTGCCAGCAGCTCACCGGGACAGGGGGGAAACATTCAGTACTTC
TRBJ2-5 TRBV20-1 TRBD2 - CSARDSGAYERYF TGCAGTGCTAGAGATAGCGGGGCGTACGAGCGGTACTTC
TRBJ1-2 TRBV3-1 - many CASSQDRGYTF TGTGCCAGCAGCCAAGATCGTGGCTACACCTTC
TRBJ2-2 TRBV9 - - CASSVTAALPPILPSGELFF TGTGCCAGCAGCGTAACGGCGGCACTACCCCCAATATTACCGTCCGGGGAGCTGTTTTTT
TRBJ1-2 TRBV29-1 - many CSVELRDRRPYGYTF TGCAGCGTGGAACTCCGGGACCGACGTCCCTATGGCTACACCTTC
TRBJ2-7 TRBV7-9 - many CASSPSTGIYEQYF TGTGCCAGCAGCCCGTCAACAGGTATCTACGAGCAGTACTTC
TRBJ2-7 TRBV21-1 - few CASSKNPNEQYF TGTGCCAGCAGCAAAAACCCCAACGAGCAGTACTTC
TRBJ1-1 TRBV27 - many CASRRTMNTEAFF TGTGCCAGCAGAAGAACTATGAACACTGAAGCTTTCTTT
TRBJ2-7 TRBV11-2 TRBD2 many CASSTSGGVSYEQYF TGTGCCAGCAGCACTAGCGGGGGGGTCTCCTACGAGCAGTACTTC
TRBJ1-2 TRBV18 TRBD1 - CASSGQGAAGYTF TGTGCCAGCTCGGGACAGGGGGCGGCTGGCTACACCTTC
TRBJ2-1 TRBV5-4 TRBD2 many CASSLEVVLAGNNEQFF TGTGCCAGCAGCTTGGAGGTGGTCCTAGCGGGGAACAATGAGCAGTTCTTC
TRBJ1-2 TRBV20-1 TRBD1 many CSARVLGQGPDGYTF TGCAGTGCTAGAGTTTTGGGACAGGGTCCTGATGGCTACACCTTC
TRBJ2-2 TRBV20-1 TRBD1 many CSARPRTGDGELFF TGCAGTGCTAGGCCCAGGACAGGGGACGGGGAGCTGTTTTTT
TRBJ2-3 TRBV12-3/TRBV12-4 TRBD1 many CASSSDRGRTDTQYF TGTGCCAGCAGTTCGGACAGGGGGCGGACAGATACGCAGTATTTT
TRBJ2-3 TRBV3-1 TRBD1 many CASSQVWDRAPDTQYF TGTGCCAGCAGCCAAGTTTGGGACAGGGCGCCAGATACGCAGTATTTT
TRBJ2-5 TRBV20-1 - many CSAPYSSVGETQYF TGCAGTGCACCTTATTCTAGCGTCGGGGAGACCCAGTACTTC
TRBJ2-2 TRBV5-5 - many CASSLGLQGETGELFF TGTGCCAGCAGCTTGGGATTACAGGGCGAGACCGGGGAGCTGTTTTTT
TRBJ2-7 TRBV10-3 - - CATSGKEAQYF TGTGCCACCTCGGGGAAGGAGGCGCAGTACTTC
TRBJ2-3 TRBV19 TRBD2 many CASSWDYADTQYF TGTGCCAGTAGCTGGGACTACGCAGATACGCAGTATTTT
TRBJ2-1 TRBV5-1 TRBD2 many CASSLQTSGAVNEQFF TGCGCCAGCAGCTTGCAGACTAGCGGGGCCGTGAATGAGCAGTTCTTC
TRBJ1-1 TRBV10-2 - many CASSESGGGEAFF TGCGCCAGCAGTGAGTCTGGGGGCGGTGAAGCTTTCTTT
TRBJ2-5 TRBV12-5 TRBD2 few CASGLVSGGIQETQYF TGTGCTAGTGGTTTGGTTAGCGGGGGGATCCAAGAGACCCAGTACTTC
TRBJ2-7 TRBV19 TRBD1 - CASSISGQDEQYF TGTGCCAGTAGTATTTCTGGACAGGACGAGCAGTACTTC
TRBJ2-1 TRBV29-1 - many CSVGDGSYNEQFF TGCAGCGTTGGGGACGGATCCTACAATGAGCAGTTCTTC